Included here is one T cell receptor beta chain sequence, with context. What this receptor recognizes is not known. No much larger clone is present one base from it, and per-base qualities are unavailable. This specimen comes from a study of blood T cell repertoires in COVID-19 (TCRdb year 2020). Concerning the study at large: The collaborator samples originated in the United States, Italy and Spain and spanned the acute and convalescent phases of COVID-19. The material from the prospective study consisted of cDNA or gDNA derived from T cells, B-cell-depleted T cells, or PBMCs. Subjects who had been exposed to COVID-19, were actively infected with it, or had recovered from it provided the deeply sampled blood TCRbeta repertoires that made up the dataset. The repertoires were released in a freely available public database intended as a resource for research on the immune response to SARS-CoV-2. Samples came from the ongoing ImmuneRACE study (first 160 participants) plus 1,254 subjects from 6 global collaborators. The sample metadata nearly always contained a de-identified subject ID, COVID-19 status, age in years and sex. Where available, HLA class I and class II types were obtained from metadata supplied by the sample provider rather than from assay-based typing.

Collaborating institutions collected whole blood in K2EDTA tubes following their own protocols. Collaborator samples were shipped for TCRbeta analysis as frozen whole blood, isolated PBMCs, or DNA extracted from either sample type. TCRbeta CDR3 regions were amplified from genomic DNA by means of the immunoSEQ Assay, a bias-controlled multiplex PCR. Turning to the authors' computational methods: Within the assay, amplification of reference gene primers was used to estimate how many nucleated cells each sample contained. To quantify the absolute abundance of each unique TCRbeta CDR3 rearrangement, sequence reads were collapsed and filtered. For each sample, productive Simpson clonality was calculated by taking the square root of Simpson's diversity index across productive rearrangements. TCRdb re-hosts the immuneACCESS table, in-frame sequences only. Its copies lack some clones; in the studies checked, an unresolved V gene accounts for under half of them, and the cause for the rest is not known. V and J calls and clone size are as listed in that table; D and trimming were resolved from the DNA. The table for this sample lists about 89,000 clones; about 80% of them were counted only once. The ten largest make up about 19% of the sample.

The germline V gene (reference sequence) sets CDR1 to MNHNY and CDR2 to SVGAGI. There are 17 amino acids in the CDR3, from cysteine to phenylalanine inclusive. The DNA shown is the 51-base CDR3, in frame from base 1. V and J are truncated by 5 bases and 5 bases respectively, leaving an intervening sequence of 19 bases. The paper's findings and limits, for the study overall: How much clinical and demographic metadata was included differed by source and by participant, and the metadata was provided uncurated.

The rearrangement joined TRBV6-6 to TRBJ1-6; possibly the D gene is TRBD1, per 6 matching bases. The sequenced material came from peripheral blood. The TCR comes from an elderly woman with acute or convalescent COVID-19. The DNA sequence is TGTGCCAGCAGTCCTATCCAGGGGAGTGGTGATAATTCACCCCTCCACTTT. This gives the protein CASSPIQGSGDNSPLHF.